A selection of T cell receptor beta chains follows, all from one sample in a study of blood T cell repertoires in COVID-19. The method was immunoSEQ multiplex PCR; TCRdb's version includes in-frame clones alone and lacks a portion of them. Among roughly 310,000 clones listed, 75% to 90% were seen once. The sequenced sample consisted of PBMCs or T cells enriched from blood (not recorded which). Every receptor here comes from a middle-aged woman who had recovered from COVID-19. CDR3s include the opening cysteine and the closing phenylalanine or tryptophan. A D gene is named only where the DNA matches it firmly. The listing skips clone size in some rows; elsewhere it reads once, few, many or a size class.

D,size,J,V,DNA,CDR3
-,-,TRBJ2-1,TRBV11-3,TGTGCCAGCAGCTTAGATGCGGGACTCGGGCAGTTCTTC,CASSLDAGLGQFF
-,-,TRBJ1-5,TRBV6-2/TRBV6-3,TGTGCCAGCAGTTACTCTGGGGGGGGTCAGCCCCAGCATTTT,CASSYSGGGQPQHF
TRBD2,-,TRBJ2-2,TRBV7-3,TGTGCCAGCAGTTACTCCGTAGCGGGCGGGACCGGGGAGCTGTTTTTT,CASSYSVAGGTGELFF
TRBD2,-,TRBJ2-5,TRBV30,TGTGCCTGGAGTTTGGGGGGCACTAGCGGGAGTGTAGAGACCCAGTACTTC,CAWSLGGTSGSVETQYF
-,-,TRBJ2-7,TRBV7-2,TGTGCCAGCAGCGTCCCAGGGCCTTACGAGCAGTACTTC,CASSVPGPYEQYF
TRBD1,-,TRBJ2-7,TRBV4-1,TGCGCCAGCAGCCAAGAAGGGACAGGGGAGGCCGAGCAGTACTTC,CASSQEGTGEAEQYF
TRBD2,-,TRBJ2-1,TRBV2,TGTGCCAGCAGTGAAGAGGTTAGCGGGGGGGTCAATGAGCAGTTCTTC,CASSEEVSGGVNEQFF
-,-,TRBJ1-1,TRBV6-2/TRBV6-3,TGTGCCAGCAGTTACTCTCCAGGCACTGAAGCTTTCTTT,CASSYSPGTEAFF
TRBD1,-,TRBJ1-2,TRBV6-5,TGTGCCAGCAGACTGGGACAGAACTATGGCTACACCTTC,CASRLGQNYGYTF
TRBD1,-,TRBJ2-6,TRBV3-1/TRBV3-2,TGTGCCAGCAGCCATCAGGGGGCTGGGGCCAACGTCCTGACTTTC,CASSHQGAGANVLTF
-,-,TRBJ2-7,TRBV9,TGTGCCAGCAGCGAACATCCAACAGGGAAGGGCTACGAGCAGTACTTC,CASSEHPTGKGYEQYF
-,-,TRBJ2-3,TRBV5-1,TGCGCCAGCAGCTCCCGGGGGGCAGGTTTTGATACGCAGTATTTT,CASSSRGAGFDTQYF
-,-,TRBJ1-6,TRBV12-3/TRBV12-4,TGTGCCAGCGGAGTGAATTCACCCCTCCACTTT,CASGVNSPLHF
TRBD2,-,TRBJ2-1,TRBV19,TGTGCCAGTAGTACCTGGGGACTAGCGGGGGACAATGAGCAGTTCTTC,CASSTWGLAGDNEQFF
TRBD1,-,TRBJ1-2,TRBV27,TGTGCCAGCAGCATTACAGGGGGCGGTAACTATGGCTACACCTTC,CASSITGGGNYGYTF
TRBD1,-,TRBJ2-7,TRBV6-5,TGTGCCAGCAGTTTGTCCGGGACAGGGCCCTACGAGCAGTACTTC,CASSLSGTGPYEQYF
TRBD2,-,TRBJ2-1,TRBV5-1,TGCGCCAGCCGGAAGACTAGCGGGAGTCTCGATGAGCAGTTCTTC,CASRKTSGSLDEQFF
-,-,TRBJ2-3,TRBV29-1,TGCAGCGCCGCGGACACTGGCACAGATACGCAGTATTTT,CSAADTGTDTQYF
TRBD1,-,TRBJ2-1,TRBV27,TGTGCCAGCAGTCCACGGGACAGGGAATGGCAGTTCTTC,CASSPRDREWQFF
-,once,TRBJ2-7,TRBV11-1,TGTGCCAGCAGCTCAGACGGACACTCCTACGAGCAGTACTTC,CASSSDGHSYEQYF
-,once,TRBJ2-7,TRBV7-2,TGTGCCAGCAGCTTAGGGCCCAATTACGAGCAGTACTTC,CASSLGPNYEQYF
TRBD1,-,TRBJ2-1,TRBV7-8,TGTGCCAGCAGCCTGATGGGACAGGGATTCAATGAGCAGTTCTTC,CASSLMGQGFNEQFF
-,-,TRBJ2-3,TRBV18,TGTGCCAGCTCGCGGACAGACACAGATACGCAGTATTTT,CASSRTDTDTQYF
-,-,TRBJ1-1,TRBV6-2/TRBV6-3,TGTGCCAGCAGTACGACACCGAACACTGAAGCTTTCTTT,CASSTTPNTEAFF
TRBD1,once,TRBJ1-1,TRBV7-9,TGTGCCAGCAGCCCAAGACCGGGACAGGAAAAGCCTTCTGAAGCTTTCTTT,CASSPRPGQEKPSEAFF
TRBD1,-,TRBJ2-1,TRBV9,TGTGCCAGCAGTGGGACAGCGAGCTCCTACAATGAGCAGTTCTTC,CASSGTASSYNEQFF
TRBD1,-,TRBJ2-7,TRBV27,TGTGCCAGCAGTTTACGAGGGACAGGTCCCCTCGGGCAGTACTTC,CASSLRGTGPLGQYF
TRBD1,-,TRBJ1-1,TRBV24-1,TGTGCCACCAGGGGGACAGCTTCAAACACTGAAGCTTTCTTT,CATRGTASNTEAFF
TRBD1,-,TRBJ1-2,TRBV7-9,TGTGCCAGCAGCTCCCGACAGGGCAGCTATGGCTACACCTTC,CASSSRQGSYGYTF
TRBD2,-,TRBJ2-2,TRBV9,TGTGCCAGCAGCCCCGGGGGGGCCGGGGAGCTGTTTTTT,CASSPGGAGELFF
-,-,TRBJ2-1,TRBV6-6,TGTGCCAGCAGGACAGACTACAATGAGCAGTTCTTC,CASRTDYNEQFF
-,-,TRBJ2-7,TRBV3-1/TRBV3-2,TGTGCCAGCAGCCAAATTAACGGGGGAGCCTACGAGCAGTACTTC,CASSQINGGAYEQYF
-,-,TRBJ1-6,TRBV11-2,TGTGCCAGCAGCTTAGGTGGGGGGGGACCCAATTCACCCCTCCACTTT,CASSLGGGGPNSPLHF
TRBD1,-,TRBJ2-7,TRBV7-3,TGTGCCAGCAGCTTCGCGGGACAGGGAATGTCCGAGCAGTACTTC,CASSFAGQGMSEQYF
-,-,TRBJ1-3,TRBV4-3,TGCGCCAGCAGCCAAGACAGGGCGGCTGGAAACACCATATATTTT,CASSQDRAAGNTIYF
-,-,TRBJ2-7,TRBV7-5,TGTGCCAGGCCCATGGGGAGGCTAGCTTTCTACGAGCAGTACTTC,CARPMGRLAFYEQYF
TRBD2,once,TRBJ2-7,TRBV4-3,TGCGCCAGCAGCCAAGAAGTAGGGCGGGGGTCCTACGAGCAGTACTTC,CASSQEVGRGSYEQYF
TRBD1,-,TRBJ1-4,TRBV19,TGTGCCAGTGCTAAAGAGGGGGCCTCCGAACTGTTTTTT,CASAKEGASELFF
TRBD1,-,TRBJ2-1,TRBV27,TGTGCCAGCAGTCCAATGACAGGGGGTTTCTATGAGCAGTTCTTC,CASSPMTGGFYEQFF
-,once,TRBJ1-5,TRBV23-1,TGCGCCAGCAGTAGCCTCCCTCCACATCAGCCCCAGCATTTT,CASSSLPPHQPQHF
TRBD2,-,TRBJ2-1,TRBV4-3,TGCGCCAGCAGCCAAGCTTCCCCCGTTACTAGCGGGAGATCGGGCCCCAGTGAGCAGTTCTTC,CASSQASPVTSGRSGPSEQFF
-,-,TRBJ1-2,TRBV7-9,TGTGCCAGCAGCTTAGGAACTTTATATGGCTACACCTTC,CASSLGTLYGYTF
-,-,TRBJ1-1,TRBV7-2,TGTGCCAGCAGCTTACCTTCGGACACTGAAGCTTTCTTT,CASSLPSDTEAFF
TRBD2,-,TRBJ2-1,TRBV27,TGTGCCAGCAGAGACCTAGCGGGAGGTCGGAATGAGCAGTTCTTC,CASRDLAGGRNEQFF
-,once,TRBJ2-7,TRBV19,TGTGCCAGTAGCCCCAGGGACTTCGCTACCTACGAGCAGTACTTC,CASSPRDFATYEQYF
TRBD2,-,TRBJ2-1,TRBV7-2,TGTGCCAGCAGCTTCTACCCTCTGACTAGCGGGGGACACAATGAGCAGTTCTTC,CASSFYPLTSGGHNEQFF
-,-,TRBJ2-7,TRBV4-3,TGCGCCAGCAGCCAAGGCACAGGTACCTACGAGCAGTACTTC,CASSQGTGTYEQYF
-,few,TRBJ2-7,TRBV2,TGTGCCAGCAGTGGACATTTCTACGAGCAGTACTTC,CASSGHFYEQYF